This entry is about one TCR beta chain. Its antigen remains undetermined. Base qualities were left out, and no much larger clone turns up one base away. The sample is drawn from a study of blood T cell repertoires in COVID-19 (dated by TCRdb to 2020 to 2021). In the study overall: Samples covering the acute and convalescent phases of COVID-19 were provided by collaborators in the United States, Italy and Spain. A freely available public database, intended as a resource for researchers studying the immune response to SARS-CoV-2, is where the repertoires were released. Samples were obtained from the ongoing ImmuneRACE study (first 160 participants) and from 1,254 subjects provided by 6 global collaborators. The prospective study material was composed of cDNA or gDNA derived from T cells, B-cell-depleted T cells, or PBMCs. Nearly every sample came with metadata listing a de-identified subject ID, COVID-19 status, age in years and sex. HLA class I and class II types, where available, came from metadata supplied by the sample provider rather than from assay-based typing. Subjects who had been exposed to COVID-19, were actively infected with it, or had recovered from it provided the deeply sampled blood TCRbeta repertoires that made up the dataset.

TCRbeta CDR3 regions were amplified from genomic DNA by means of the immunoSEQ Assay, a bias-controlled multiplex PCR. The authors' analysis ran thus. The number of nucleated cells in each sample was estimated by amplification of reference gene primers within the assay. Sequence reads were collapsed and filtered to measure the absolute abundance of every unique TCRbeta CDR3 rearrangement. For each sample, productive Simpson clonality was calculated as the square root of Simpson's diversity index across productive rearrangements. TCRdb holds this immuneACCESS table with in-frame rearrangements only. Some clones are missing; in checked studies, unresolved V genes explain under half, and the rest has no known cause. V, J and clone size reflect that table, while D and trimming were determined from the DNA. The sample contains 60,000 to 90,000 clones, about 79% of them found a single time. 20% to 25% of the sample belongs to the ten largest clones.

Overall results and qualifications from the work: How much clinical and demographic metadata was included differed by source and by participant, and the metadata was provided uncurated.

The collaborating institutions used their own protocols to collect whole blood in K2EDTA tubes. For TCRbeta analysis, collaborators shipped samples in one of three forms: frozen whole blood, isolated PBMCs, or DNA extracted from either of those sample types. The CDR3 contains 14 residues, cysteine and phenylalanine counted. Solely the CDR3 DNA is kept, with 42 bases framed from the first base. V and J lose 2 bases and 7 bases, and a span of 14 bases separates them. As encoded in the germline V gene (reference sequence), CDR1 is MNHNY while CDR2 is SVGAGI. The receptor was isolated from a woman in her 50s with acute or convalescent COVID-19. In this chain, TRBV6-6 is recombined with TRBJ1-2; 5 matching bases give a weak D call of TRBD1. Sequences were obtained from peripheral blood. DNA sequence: TGTGCCAGCAGTTACGCGGCAGGGAAGGCTGGCTACACCTTC. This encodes CASSYAAGKAGYTF.